This T cell receptor beta chain was captured by sequencing in a study of blood T cell repertoires in COVID-19. Only in-frame clones appear in the TCRdb table, and some are missing; sequencing was by immunoSEQ multiplex PCR. The profile shows about 130,000 clones, around 89% of them singletons. The CDR3 covers 13 residues. Trimming stripped 8 bases from V and 4 bases from J, with 12 bases between. Germline CDR1 reads MNHEY; CDR2 reads SVGAGI. This clone has just a few counts. The chain is built from TRBV6-5 and TRBJ2-1; tentative D call: TRBD2 (7 bases). The sequencing sample was made of peripheral blood. The TCR comes from a man aged 50-59 years with active or convalescent COVID-19. The CDR3 is CASQRDTYNEQFF. The CDR3, as DNA: TGTGCCAGCCAGCGGGACACTTACAATGAGCAGTTCTTC.